One sample yielded the 20 T cell receptor beta chains listed below, sequenced in a study of OX40 agonist ivuxolimab in advanced cancers. TCRdb's table, derived via immunoSEQ multiplex PCR, lists solely in-frame clones and lacks some. This sample has under 70,000 clones, with 85% found just once. The sample in question was CD4+ or CD8+ T cells sorted from blood, obtained in a trial of the OX40 agonist ivuxolimab. These receptors were taken from an adult with an advanced solid tumor such as melanoma, head and neck, liver or kidney cancer.

The chain combines TRBV2 with TRBJ2-1; weak D call: TRBD1 (6 bases). The CDR3 spans 15 residues. Trimming left V 6 bases short and J 9 bases short, with 21 bases between. The germline V gene has CDR1 SNHLY and CDR2 FYNNEI. The CDR3 nucleotides are TGTGCCAGCAGCCCGGCAGGGGTGCAGGATAGTGAGCAGTTCTTC. Translated: CASSPAGVQDSEQFF.

This chain uses TRBV28 with TRBJ1-1; tentatively, D is TRBD1 (5 bases). There are 14 residues in the CDR3. V was cut by 4 bases and J by 6 bases, with 15 bases left in between. CDR1 MDHEN and CDR2 SYDVKM come from the germline V gene. Written as DNA, the CDR3 is TGTGCCAGCAGTTCCCTAGGAGGGGAGCCTGAAGCTTTCTTT. Protein product: CASSSLGGEPEAFF.

This rearrangement joins TRBV27 to TRBJ2-1, with 7 bases lining up with TRBD1. The trim removed 4 bases at V and 5 bases at J, leaving 8 bases unmatched. The V gene's germline CDR1 is MNHEY and CDR2 SMNVEV (reference sequence). The length of the CDR3 is 15 residues. CDR3 amino acids: CASSWDRDSNNEQFF. The CDR3 DNA follows: TGTGCCAGCAGTTGGGACCGGGACAGCAACAATGAGCAGTTCTTC.

V usage is TRBV19 and J usage is TRBJ1-5; D possibly corresponds to TRBD1 (6 bases). Germline assignment: CDR1 LNHDA and CDR2 SQIVND (reference sequence). Deletions cut 9 bases from V and 6 bases from J, with 15 bases between. This CDR3 is built from 13 residues. This CDR3 is CASRQGTFQPQHF. Written as DNA, the CDR3 is TGTGCCAGCAGGCAGGGGACGTTTCAGCCCCAGCATTTT. The variable domain in full, with the rest retrieved from reference TRBV19 and TRBJ1-5, is DGGITQSPKYLFRKEGQNVTLSCEQNLNHDAMYWYRQDPGQGLRLIYYSQIVNDFQKGDIAEGYSVSREKKESFPLTVTSAQKNPTAFYLCASRQGTFQPQHFGDGTRLSIL.

The rearrangement links TRBV28 to TRBJ1-4, with 9 bases lining up with TRBD1. CDR1 is MDHEN and CDR2 is SYDVKM in the germline V gene. The CDR3 is 14 residues long. The V segment lost 6 bases and the J segment 8 bases; nucleotides outside the gene matches: 7. CDR3 coding DNA: TGTGCCAGCAGCCGACAGGGGGGACGGGAAAAACTGTTTTTT. Residues: CASSRQGGREKLFF.

The gene calls are TRBV30 and TRBJ1-3; D gene unclear. Trimming removed 1 base from V and 4 bases from J, with 2 bases in between. Germline-derived CDR1 and CDR2 are GTSNPN and SVGIG (reference sequence). This CDR3 comprises 11 residues. The CDR3 DNA reads as TGTGCCTGGAGTGCCGGAAACACCATATATTTT. It is translated as CAWSAGNTIYF. Looking up the rest from reference TRBV30 and TRBJ1-3 gives the full variable domain: SQTIHQWPATLVQPVGSPLSLECTVEGTSNPNLYWYRQAAGRGLQLLFYSVGIGQISSEVPQNLSASRPQDRQFILSSKKLLLSDSGFYLCAWSAGNTIYFGEGSWLTVV.

The rearrangement links TRBV28 to TRBJ2-5; 9 positions match TRBD2. Germline V lookup: CDR1 MDHEN, CDR2 SYDVKM. The CDR3 is 16 amino acids. V lost 5 bases, J lost 3 bases, and 10 bases stayed unmatched. The CDR3 sequence is CASSELPGLAEETQYF. In DNA form, the CDR3 reads TGTGCCAGCAGTGAGCTGCCGGGACTAGCAGAAGAGACCCAGTACTTC.

The V gene is TRBV11-2, the J gene TRBJ2-1; 14 bases are shared with TRBD2. Germline V gene lookup returns CDR1 SGHAT and CDR2 FQNNGV. Germline trimming cut 3 bases from V and 6 bases from J; bases unmatched to any gene: 4. This CDR3 region has 16 residues. CDR3 protein: CASSFRLAGGSNEQFF. The CDR3 bases are TGTGCCAGCAGCTTTAGACTAGCGGGAGGGTCCAATGAGCAGTTCTTC.

The chain employs TRBV7-9 and TRBJ2-1, with TRBD1 identical over 9 bases. The junction had 5 bases not matched to a gene; V was cut back by 1 base and J by 1 base. The CDR3 is 17 amino acids. Per the germline V gene, CDR1 is SEHNR and CDR2 is FQNEAQ (reference sequence). The CDR3 nucleotides read TGTGCCAGCAGCTTAGTGATCGGACAGGGGTCCTACAATGAGCAGTTCTTC. Protein product: CASSLVIGQGSYNEQFF.

The CDR3 protein is CASSLWSRANYGYTF. CDR3 DNA: TGTGCCAGCAGTTTATGGTCCCGGGCAAACTATGGCTACACCTTC. The V gene is TRBV28, the J gene TRBJ1-2, with D unclear. With 0 bases removed from V and 2 bases from J, the gap between germline ends came to 10 bases. The CDR3 totals 15 residues. Per germline, CDR1 MDHEN and CDR2 SYDVKM.

The chain carries TRBV5-5 and TRBJ2-1; a weak D match, TRBD1 (6 bases). The germline V and J ends were trimmed by 4 bases and 3 bases, with 11 bases remaining between them. CDR1 and CDR2 from the germline V gene are SGHKS and YYEKEE (reference sequence). The CDR3 totals 14 residues. CDR3 bases: TGTGCCAGCAGCCGATGGACAGTCTACAATGAGCAGTTCTTC. Protein product: CASSRWTVYNEQFF.

The genes are TRBV19 and TRBJ1-5; D may be TRBD1 (6 bases). This CDR3 is built from 16 residues. The V and J ends lost 4 bases and 4 bases respectively, with 17 bases between them. Germline V gene data show CDR1 as LNHDA and CDR2 as SQIVND (reference sequence). CDR3 sequence (DNA): TGTGCCAGTAGTACCCTTCGACAGGTTGGAAATCAGCCCCAGCATTTT. Protein sequence: CASSTLRQVGNQPQHF.

This sequence joins TRBV27 and TRBJ1-1; 8 positions agree with TRBD1. CDR3 length: 14 residues. CDR1 is MNHEY and CDR2 is SMNVEV in the germline V gene (reference sequence). V lost 5 bases and J lost 0; bases outside the gene matches: 2. CDR3 loop: CASSRTGLNTEAFF. CDR3 bases: TGTGCCAGCAGTAGGACAGGGCTGAACACTGAAGCTTTCTTT.

This sequence joins TRBV16 and TRBJ1-4; 8 bases fit TRBD1. The CDR3 length is 14 residues. J gave up 8 bases and V 4 bases, and 6 bases lay outside the gene matches. From germline, CDR1 is KGHSY and CDR2 FQNENV. CDR3 region: CASSPGTGREKLFF. The CDR3 DNA reads as TGTGCCAGCAGCCCCGGGACAGGAAGGGAAAAACTGTTTTTT.

The J gene is TRBJ1-3, the V gene TRBV30, with D maybe TRBD1 (5 bases). The CDR3 sequence is 15 residues long. The germline V gene has CDR1 GTSNPN and CDR2 SVGIG (reference sequence). The ends were cut back, 0 bases at V and 0 bases at J, with 9 bases in the middle. This CDR3 reads CAWSVGPGSGNTIYF. The CDR3 DNA sequence: TGTGCCTGGAGTGTGGGGCCAGGCTCTGGAAACACCATATATTTT.

This clone was seen only a few times. V usage is TRBV4-2 and J usage is TRBJ1-4; weak D call: TRBD1 (5 bases). Trimming removed 0 bases from V and 6 bases from J, with 8 bases in between. The length of the CDR3 is 14 residues. Germline V gives CDR1 LGHNA, CDR2 YNFKEQ. For the CDR3, the DNA is TGTGCCAGCAGCCAAGACAGGGCGCATGAAAAACTGTTTTTT. This sequence encodes CASSQDRAHEKLFF.

V and J are TRBV18 and TRBJ2-7; D perhaps matches TRBD2 (5 bases). CDR1 and CDR2 (germline): KGHSH, LQKENI. The ends were cut back, 2 bases at V and 6 bases at J, with 5 bases in the middle. The CDR3 extends over 11 amino acids. The CDR3 loop reads CASSPAGEQYF. The CDR3 nucleotides are TGTGCCAGCTCACCAGCGGGCGAGCAGTACTTC.

The chain recombines TRBV6-6 with TRBJ1-2; D gene ambiguous. The CDR3 length is 15 residues. The germline V and J ends were trimmed by 0 bases and 8 bases, with 16 bases remaining between them. Germline V gene lookup returns CDR1 MNHNY and CDR2 SVGAGI (reference sequence). CDR3 in amino acids: CASSYSISGLWGYTF. The CDR3 nucleotides are TGTGCCAGCAGTTACTCGATATCGGGTCTATGGGGCTACACCTTC.

CDR3 loop: CASSSGGGATFF. The CDR3 DNA follows: TGTGCCAGCAGTTCCGGGGGGGGCGCGACTTTCTTT. The V and J genes are TRBV6-6 and TRBJ1-1; maybe TRBD1 (6 bases). With 4 bases removed from V and 12 bases from J, the gap between germline ends came to 15 bases. The CDR3 totals 12 residues. Germline CDR1 and CDR2: MNHNY and SVGAGI (reference sequence).

This sequence joins TRBV19 and TRBJ2-7; D might be TRBD1 or TRBD2, each matching 6 bases. V dropped 8 bases and J dropped 0 bases, with 11 bases sitting between them. Germline V gives CDR1 LNHDA, CDR2 SQIVND (reference sequence). This CDR3 is 13 amino acids long. In DNA form, the CDR3 reads TGTGCCAGTCGGAGGGGGGCCTCCTACGAGCAGTACTTC. Its protein is CASRRGASYEQYF.